This T cell receptor beta chain was retrieved from a study of cytomegalovirus exposure and HLA in healthy donors. Overall study results and limits: Available immune exposure information was restricted to CMV serostatus only. Later analysis suggested links between common viral pathogens and several top significant clusters. Cytomegalovirus-associated status was assigned to more than 150 TCR beta chains.

The PCR contained 60 Vbeta and 13 Jbeta primers. Sequencing used immunoSEQ multiplex PCR; TCRdb keeps in-frame clones, though not all of them. This sample's clone table lists more than 90,000 clones. V was cut by 4 bases and J by 4 bases, with 10 bases left in between. Germline CDR1 reads LNHDA; CDR2 reads SQIVND (reference sequence). This CDR3 contains 13 residues. For this clone: The antigen is undetermined.

Sequencing input: PBMCs. V is TRBV19 and J is TRBJ1-1, with D tentatively TRBD1 (5 bases). This TCR was sampled from a man younger than 45 in good health and CMV-seronegative. Written as DNA, the CDR3 is TGTGCCAGTAGTAGAACAGGTTTCACTGAAGCTTTCTTT. Protein: CASSRTGFTEAFF.